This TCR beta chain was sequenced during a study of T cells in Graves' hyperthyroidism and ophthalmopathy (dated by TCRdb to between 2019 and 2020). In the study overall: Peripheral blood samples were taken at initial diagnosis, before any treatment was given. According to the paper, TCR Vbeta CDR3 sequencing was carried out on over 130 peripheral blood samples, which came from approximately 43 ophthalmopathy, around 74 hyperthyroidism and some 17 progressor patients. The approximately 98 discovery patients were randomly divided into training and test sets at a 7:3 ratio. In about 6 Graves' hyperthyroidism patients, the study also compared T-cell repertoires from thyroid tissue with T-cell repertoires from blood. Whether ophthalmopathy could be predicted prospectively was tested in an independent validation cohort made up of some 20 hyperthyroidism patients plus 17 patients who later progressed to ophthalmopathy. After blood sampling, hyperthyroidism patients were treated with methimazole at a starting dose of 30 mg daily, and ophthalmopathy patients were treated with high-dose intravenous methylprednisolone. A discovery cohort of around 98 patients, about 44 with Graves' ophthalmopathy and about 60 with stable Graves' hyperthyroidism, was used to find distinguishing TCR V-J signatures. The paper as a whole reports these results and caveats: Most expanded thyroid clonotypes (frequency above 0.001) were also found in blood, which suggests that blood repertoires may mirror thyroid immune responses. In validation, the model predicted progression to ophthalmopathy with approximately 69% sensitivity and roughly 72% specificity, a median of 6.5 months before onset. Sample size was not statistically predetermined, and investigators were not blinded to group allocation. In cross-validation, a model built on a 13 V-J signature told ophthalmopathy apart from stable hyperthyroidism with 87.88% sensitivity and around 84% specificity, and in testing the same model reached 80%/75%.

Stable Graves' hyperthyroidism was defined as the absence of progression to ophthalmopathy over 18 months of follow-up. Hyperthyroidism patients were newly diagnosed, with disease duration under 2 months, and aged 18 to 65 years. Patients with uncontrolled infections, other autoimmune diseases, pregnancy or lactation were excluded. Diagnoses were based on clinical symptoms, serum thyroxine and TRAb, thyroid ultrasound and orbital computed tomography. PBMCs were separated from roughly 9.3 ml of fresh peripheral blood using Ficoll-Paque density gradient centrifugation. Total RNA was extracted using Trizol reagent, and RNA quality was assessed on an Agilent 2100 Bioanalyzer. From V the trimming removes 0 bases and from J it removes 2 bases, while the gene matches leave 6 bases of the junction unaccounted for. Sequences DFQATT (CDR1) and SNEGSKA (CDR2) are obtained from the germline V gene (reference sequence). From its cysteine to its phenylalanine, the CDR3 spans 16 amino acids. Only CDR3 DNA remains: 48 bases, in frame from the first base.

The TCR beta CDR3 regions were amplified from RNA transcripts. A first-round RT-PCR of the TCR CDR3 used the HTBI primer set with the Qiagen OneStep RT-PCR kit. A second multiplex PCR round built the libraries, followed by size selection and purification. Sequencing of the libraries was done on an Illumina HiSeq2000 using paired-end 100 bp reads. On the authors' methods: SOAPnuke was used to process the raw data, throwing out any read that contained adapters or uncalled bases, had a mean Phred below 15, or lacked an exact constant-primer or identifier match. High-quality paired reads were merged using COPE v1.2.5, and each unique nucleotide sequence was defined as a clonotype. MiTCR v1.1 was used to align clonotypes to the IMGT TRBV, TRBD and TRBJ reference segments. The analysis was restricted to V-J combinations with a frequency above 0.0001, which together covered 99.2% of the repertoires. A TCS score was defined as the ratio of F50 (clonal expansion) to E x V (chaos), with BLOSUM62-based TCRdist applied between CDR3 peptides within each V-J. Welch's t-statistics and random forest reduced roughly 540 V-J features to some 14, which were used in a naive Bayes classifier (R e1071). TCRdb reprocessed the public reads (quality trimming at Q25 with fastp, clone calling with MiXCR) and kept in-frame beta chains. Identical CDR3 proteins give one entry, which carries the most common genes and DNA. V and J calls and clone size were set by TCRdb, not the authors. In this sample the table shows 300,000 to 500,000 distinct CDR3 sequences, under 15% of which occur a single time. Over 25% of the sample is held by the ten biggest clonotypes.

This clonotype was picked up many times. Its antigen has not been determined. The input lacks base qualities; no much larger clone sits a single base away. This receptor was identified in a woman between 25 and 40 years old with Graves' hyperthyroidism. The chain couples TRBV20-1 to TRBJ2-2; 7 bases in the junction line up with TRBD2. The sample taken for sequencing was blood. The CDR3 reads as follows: CSARESRLANTGELFF. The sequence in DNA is TGCAGTGCTAGAGAATCTCGACTAGCAAACACCGGGGAGCTGTTTTTT.